This paragraph reports one T cell receptor beta chain. This record comes from a study of prognosis after radiotherapy for stage I lung cancer. Study overall: Patients with newly diagnosed primary stage I lung tumors numbered about 15, with four to six others having oligometastatic NSCLC after surgical resection of the primary tumor.

There are 13 residues in the CDR3. Trimming took 6 bases from V and 7 from J, leaving 13 bases between them. Peripheral venous blood was drawn in approximately 6.5-milliliter volumes, with a draw taken at each of two separate time points. Genomic DNA was subjected to two-round multiplex PCR for amplification of TCR beta CDR3. It was primers specific to each TRBV and TRBJ gene that first-round PCR used. TCRdb itself ran the multiplex PCR reads through MiXCR, one entry per CDR3 protein. The sample contains some 14,000 distinct CDR3 sequences, roughly 52% of which appear only once. The sequence came from a donor aged 50 or older with non-small cell lung cancer. J is TRBJ1-5 and V is TRBV12-3 or TRBV12-4, with D maybe TRBD1 (5 bases). Sequenced material: PBMCs, taken before or after stereotactic body radiation therapy (not recorded which). The CDR3, as DNA: TGTGCCAGCAGCCTGACAGATGAACAGCCCCAGCATTTT. This encodes CASSLTDEQPQHF.